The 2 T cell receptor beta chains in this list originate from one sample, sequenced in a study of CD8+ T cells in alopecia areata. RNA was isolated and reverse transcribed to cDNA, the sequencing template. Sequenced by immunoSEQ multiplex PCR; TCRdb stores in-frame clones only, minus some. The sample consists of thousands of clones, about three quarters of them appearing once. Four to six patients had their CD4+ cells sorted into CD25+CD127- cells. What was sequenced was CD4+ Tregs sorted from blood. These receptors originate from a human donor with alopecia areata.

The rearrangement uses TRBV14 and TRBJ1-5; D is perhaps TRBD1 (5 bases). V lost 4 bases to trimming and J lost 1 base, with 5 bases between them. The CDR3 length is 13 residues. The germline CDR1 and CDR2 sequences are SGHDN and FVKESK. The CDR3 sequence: CASSRDSNQPQHF. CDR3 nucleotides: TGTGCCAGCAGCCGGGACAGCAATCAGCCCCAGCATTTT.

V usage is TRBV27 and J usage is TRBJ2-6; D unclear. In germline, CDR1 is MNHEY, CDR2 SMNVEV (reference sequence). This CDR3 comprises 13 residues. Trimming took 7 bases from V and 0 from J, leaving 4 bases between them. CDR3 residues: CASTFSGANVLTF. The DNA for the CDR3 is TGTGCCAGCACTTTCTCTGGGGCCAACGTCCTGACTTTC. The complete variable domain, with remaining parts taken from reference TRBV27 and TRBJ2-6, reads EAQVTQNPRYLITVTGKKLTVTCSQNMNHEYMSWYRQDPGLGLRQIYYSMNVEVTDKGDVPEGYKVSRKEKRNFPLILESPSPNQTSLYFCASTFSGANVLTFGAGSRLTVL.